The T cell receptor (beta chain) under discussion was sequenced for a study of blood T cell repertoires in COVID-19. Study context: Whether acute or convalescent, the COVID-19 samples came from the United States, Italy and Spain.

V lost 3 bases and J lost 8; bases outside the gene matches: 3. The CDR3 consists of 13 residues. Methods used by the authors: Estimation of nucleated cell counts relied on the amplification of reference gene primers. Some clones are missing from TCRdb's copy, which holds only in-frame ones; the method was immunoSEQ multiplex PCR. Clonal size and the V and J genes are those of that table, whereas D and trimming came from the DNA. Of hundreds of thousands of clones detected, 88% appear once; the ten largest clones hold 0.7%. The origin of this receptor is a human donor in a cohort sampled during active COVID-19. Input material: peripheral blood. The chain has TRBV12-3 or TRBV12-4 and TRBJ1-2; 10 bases are a match to TRBD1. This CDR3 is CASSLTGGGGYTF. The CDR3 DNA is TGTGCCAGCAGTTTGACAGGGGGCGGAGGCTACACCTTC.